This T cell receptor (beta chain) stems from a study of read filtering for tumor transcriptome and immune sequencing. Overall study context: Patients were approximately 18 male and 11 to 15 female, mean age 65.9 years, range roughly 47 to 85. General observations from the study: Single-read clonotypes: about 83% of IR-seq clonotypes (around 3.5% of reads), around three quarters of RNA-seq clonotypes (roughly 49% of reads). RNA-seq captured clonotypes less deeply and reliably than IR-seq. Correlation between methods rose after single-read clonotypes were removed.

The CDR3 consists of 17 residues. V lost 1 base and J lost 4; bases outside the gene matches: 4. Germline CDR1 and CDR2: SGHVS and FQNEAQ. The library was built from about 370 ng RNA with molecular barcoded adaptors for alpha/delta and beta/gamma chains. TCRdb re-analysed the reads in MiXCR, keeping a single row per CDR3 protein. The table lists 43,000 or so distinct CDR3 sequences, 20% of them singletons. This clonotype was observed at least ten times. Antigen specificity is unknown. This TCR was recovered from a donor aged 40 or older with multiple myeloma. Sequences were obtained from a population of CD138-negative cells sorted from bone marrow. The rearrangement uses TRBV7-8 and TRBJ2-1, with 13 bases fitting TRBD2. DNA of the CDR3: TGTGCCAGCAGCTTAGGGACTAGCGGGAGTTGGTACAATGAGCAGTTCTTC. This encodes CASSLGTSGSWYNEQFF.